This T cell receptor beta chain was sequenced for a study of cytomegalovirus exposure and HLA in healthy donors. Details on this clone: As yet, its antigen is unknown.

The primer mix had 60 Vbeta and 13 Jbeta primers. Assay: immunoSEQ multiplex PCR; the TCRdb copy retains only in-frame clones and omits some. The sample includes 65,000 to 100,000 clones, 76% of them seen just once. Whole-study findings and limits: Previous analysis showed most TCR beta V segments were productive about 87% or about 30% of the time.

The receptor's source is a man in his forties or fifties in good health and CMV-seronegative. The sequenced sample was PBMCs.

The CDR3 loop is CASRTGTGSYEQYF. The CDR3 coding sequence is TGTGCCAGCAGAACCGGGACAGGTTCCTACGAGCAGTACTTC. The genes are TRBV6-1 and TRBJ2-7; 8 bases agree with TRBD1. V dropped 6 bases and J dropped 1; count of bases not matched to a gene: 5. The CDR3 is 14 residues long. Germline CDR1 reads MNHNS; CDR2 reads SASEGT.